This entry concerns a single T cell receptor (beta chain). The CDR3 has 15 amino acids. Trimming pared 0 bases from V and 13 bases from J, leaving 19 bases between. The V gene's germline CDR1 is MNHEY and CDR2 SVGEGT. This entry comes from a study of T-cell reconstitution after alpha-beta-depleted transplantation in children. Library preparation (for TCRbeta) was performed with unique molecular identifiers. TCRdb recomputed calls from the PCR reads with MiXCR, one row per CDR3 protein. The top ten hold 13% of the sample, which has 150,000 to 200,000 distinct CDR3 sequences, more than 14% seen once. Sequenced material: PBMCs from the stem cell graft donor, taken from the stem cell graft. This sequence originates from a human donor who donated a stem cell graft to a child with acute lymphoblastic leukemia. J is TRBJ2-1 and V is TRBV6-2 or TRBV6-3; tentatively, D is TRBD2 (6 bases). CDR3 residues: CASSYSVTGLADQFF. CDR3 sequence (DNA): TGTGCCAGCAGTTACTCGGTCACCGGGTTAGCGGACCAGTTCTTC.